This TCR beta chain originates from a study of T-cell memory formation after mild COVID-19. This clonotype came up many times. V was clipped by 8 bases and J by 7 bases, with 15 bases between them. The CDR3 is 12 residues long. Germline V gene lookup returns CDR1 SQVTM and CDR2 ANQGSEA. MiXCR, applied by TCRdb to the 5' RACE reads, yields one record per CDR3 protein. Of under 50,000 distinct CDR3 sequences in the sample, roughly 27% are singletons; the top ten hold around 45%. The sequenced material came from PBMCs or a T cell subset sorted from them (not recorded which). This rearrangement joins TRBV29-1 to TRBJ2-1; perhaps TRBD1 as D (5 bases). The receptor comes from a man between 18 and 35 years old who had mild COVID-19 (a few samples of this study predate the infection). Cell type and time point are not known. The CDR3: CSLDPGLNEQFF. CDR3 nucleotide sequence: TGCAGCCTCGATCCAGGGTTAAATGAGCAGTTCTTC.